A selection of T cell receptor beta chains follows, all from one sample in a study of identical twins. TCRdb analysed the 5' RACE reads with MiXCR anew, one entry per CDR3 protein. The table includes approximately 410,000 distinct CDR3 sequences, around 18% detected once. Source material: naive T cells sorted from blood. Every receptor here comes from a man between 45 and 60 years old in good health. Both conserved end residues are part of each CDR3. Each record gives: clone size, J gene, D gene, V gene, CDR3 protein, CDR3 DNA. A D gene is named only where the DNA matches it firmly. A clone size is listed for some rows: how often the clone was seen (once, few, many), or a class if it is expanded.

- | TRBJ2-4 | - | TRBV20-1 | CSASRDQSIQYF | TGCAGTGCTTCCCGGGACCAAAGCATTCAGTACTTC
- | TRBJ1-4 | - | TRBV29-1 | CSVMKYPLGELFF | TGCAGCGTCATGAAGTACCCCCTAGGGGAACTGTTTTTT
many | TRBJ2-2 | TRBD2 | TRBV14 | CASSPRRLAGVNGELFF | TGTGCCAGCAGCCCAAGAAGACTAGCGGGGGTAAACGGGGAGCTGTTTTTT
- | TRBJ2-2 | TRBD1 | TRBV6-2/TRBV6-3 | CASSYRDRDEDGELFF | TGTGCCAGCAGTTACCGGGACAGGGATGAGGACGGGGAGCTGTTTTTT
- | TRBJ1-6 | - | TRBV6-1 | CASKERPNSPLHF | TGTGCCAGCAAGGAACGGCCAAATTCACCCCTCCACTTT
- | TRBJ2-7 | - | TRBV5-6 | CASSPRDGLYEQYF | TGTGCCAGCAGCCCCCGGGACGGCCTCTACGAGCAGTACTTC
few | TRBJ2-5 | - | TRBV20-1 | CSARDIGETQYF | TGCAGTGCTAGAGATATTGGGGAGACCCAGTACTTC
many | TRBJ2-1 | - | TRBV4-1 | CASSQDPYSRNEQFF | TGCGCCAGCAGCCAAGATCCTTACTCGAGGAATGAGCAGTTCTTC
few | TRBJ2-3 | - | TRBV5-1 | CASSEERRFPDTQYF | TGCGCCAGCAGCGAGGAGCGGCGGTTTCCAGATACGCAGTATTTT
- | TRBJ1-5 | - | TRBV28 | CASSLFSGNQPQHF | TGTGCCAGCAGTTTATTTTCAGGAAATCAGCCCCAGCATTTT
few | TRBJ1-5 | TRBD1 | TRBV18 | CASSQGAGIGQPQHF | TGTGCCAGCTCACAGGGGGCTGGGATCGGACAGCCCCAGCATTTT
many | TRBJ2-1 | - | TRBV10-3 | CAISELKGGVYNEQFF | TGTGCCATCAGTGAGTTAAAAGGTGGGGTCTACAATGAGCAGTTCTTC
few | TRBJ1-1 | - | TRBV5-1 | CASSGGALWGTEAFF | TGCGCCAGCAGCGGGGGGGCTCTATGGGGCACTGAAGCTTTCTTT
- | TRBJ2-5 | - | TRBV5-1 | CASSLTVLWGTQETQYF | TGCGCCAGCAGCTTGACTGTATTGTGGGGGACCCAAGAGACCCAGTACTTC
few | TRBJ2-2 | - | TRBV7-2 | CASSISGIGELFF | TGTGCCAGCAGCATATCAGGGATCGGGGAGCTGTTTTTT
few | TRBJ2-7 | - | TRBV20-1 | CSARDPRDADEQYF | TGCAGTGCTAGAGACCCCAGGGATGCAGACGAGCAGTACTTC
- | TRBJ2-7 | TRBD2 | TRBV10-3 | CAISESSHLSGKQYF | TGTGCCATCAGTGAGTCGAGCCACTTGAGCGGGAAGCAGTACTTC
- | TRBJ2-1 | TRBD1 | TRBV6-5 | CASSYPVGTAFTYNEQFF | TGTGCCAGCAGTTATCCCGTCGGGACAGCCTTTACCTACAATGAGCAGTTCTTC
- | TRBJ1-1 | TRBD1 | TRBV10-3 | CAIRATQGDPEAFF | TGTGCCATCAGGGCTACTCAGGGGGACCCTGAAGCTTTCTTT
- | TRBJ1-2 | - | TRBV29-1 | CSVGDNGYTF | TGCAGCGTAGGGGATAACGGCTACACCTTC
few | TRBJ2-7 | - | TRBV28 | CASRALPYEQYF | TGTGCCAGCAGAGCATTGCCCTACGAGCAGTACTTC
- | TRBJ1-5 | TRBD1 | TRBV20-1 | CSAKTDRGNQPQHF | TGCAGTGCTAAAACGGACAGGGGCAATCAGCCCCAGCATTTT